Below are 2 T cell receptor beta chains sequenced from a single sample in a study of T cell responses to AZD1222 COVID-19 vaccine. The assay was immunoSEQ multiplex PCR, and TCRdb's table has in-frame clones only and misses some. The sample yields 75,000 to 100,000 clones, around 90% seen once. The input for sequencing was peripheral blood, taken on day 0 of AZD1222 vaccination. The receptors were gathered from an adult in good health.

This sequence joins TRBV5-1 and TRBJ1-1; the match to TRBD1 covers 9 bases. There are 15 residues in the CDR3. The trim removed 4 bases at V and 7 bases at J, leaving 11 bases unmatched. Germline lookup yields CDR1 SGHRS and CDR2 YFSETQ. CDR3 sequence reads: CASSLRDRAINEAFF. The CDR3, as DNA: TGCGCCAGCAGCCTCCGGGACAGGGCCATTAATGAAGCTTTCTTT.

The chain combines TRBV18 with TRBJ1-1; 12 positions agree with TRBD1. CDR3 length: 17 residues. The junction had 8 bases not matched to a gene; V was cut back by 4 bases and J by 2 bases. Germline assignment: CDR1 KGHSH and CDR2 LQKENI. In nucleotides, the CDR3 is TGTGCCAGCTCACTGACCGGGGGGACAGGGGGCAACACTGAAGCTTTCTTT. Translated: CASSLTGGTGGNTEAFF.